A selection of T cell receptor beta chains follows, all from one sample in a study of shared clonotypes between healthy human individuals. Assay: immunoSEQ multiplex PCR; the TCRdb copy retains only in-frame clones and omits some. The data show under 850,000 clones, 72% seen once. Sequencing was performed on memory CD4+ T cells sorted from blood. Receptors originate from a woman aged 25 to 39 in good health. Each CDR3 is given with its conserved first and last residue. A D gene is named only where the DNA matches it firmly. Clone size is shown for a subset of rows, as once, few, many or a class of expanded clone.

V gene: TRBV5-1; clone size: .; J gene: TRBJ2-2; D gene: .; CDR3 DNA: TGCGCCAGCAGCCCCCGGACGCTTAACACCGGGGAGCTGTTTTTT; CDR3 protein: CASSPRTLNTGELFF
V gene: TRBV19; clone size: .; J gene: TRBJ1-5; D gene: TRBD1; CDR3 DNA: TGTGCCAGTAGTATTAGACAGGGAAATCAGCCCCAGCATTTT; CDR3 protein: CASSIRQGNQPQHF
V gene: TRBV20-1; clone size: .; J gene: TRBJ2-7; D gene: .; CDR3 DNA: TGCAGTGCGGGCAACTACGAGCAGTACTTC; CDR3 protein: CSAGNYEQYF
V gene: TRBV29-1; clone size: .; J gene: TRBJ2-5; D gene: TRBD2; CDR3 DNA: TGCAGCGTTTGTGCTCTAAAACCGGGACTAGCGTCTTGGGAGACCCAGTACTTC; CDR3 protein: CSVCALKPGLASWETQYF
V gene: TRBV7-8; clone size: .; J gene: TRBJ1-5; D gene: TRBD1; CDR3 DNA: TGTGCCAGCAGCCCAAGTTTGAGGGGACAGTCGCGTCAGCCCCAGCATTTT; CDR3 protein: CASSPSLRGQSRQPQHF
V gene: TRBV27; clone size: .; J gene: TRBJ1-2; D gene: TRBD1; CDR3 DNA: TGTGCCAGCAGTTCTGGACAGGGGTACTATGGCTACACCTTC; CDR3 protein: CASSSGQGYYGYTF
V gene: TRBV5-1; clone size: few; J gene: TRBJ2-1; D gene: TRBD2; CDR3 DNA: TGCGCCAGCAGCTTCGGGAGGGAACTAATCAATGAGCAGTTCTTC; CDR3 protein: CASSFGRELINEQFF
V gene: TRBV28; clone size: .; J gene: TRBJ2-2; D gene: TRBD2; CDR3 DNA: TGTGCCAGCAGTTTAATACTAGCGGGAGGGGTCGGGGAGCTGTTTTTT; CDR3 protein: CASSLILAGGVGELFF
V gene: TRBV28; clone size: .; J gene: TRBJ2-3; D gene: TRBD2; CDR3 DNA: TGTGCCAGCAGTTTCCAGGGACTAGCAGATACGCAGTATTTT; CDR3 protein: CASSFQGLADTQYF
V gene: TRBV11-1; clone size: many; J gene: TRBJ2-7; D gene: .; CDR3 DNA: TGTGCCAGCAGCCCTAGGAGGAGCTCCTACGAGCAGTACTTC; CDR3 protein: CASSPRRSSYEQYF
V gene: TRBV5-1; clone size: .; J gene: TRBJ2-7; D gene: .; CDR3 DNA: TGCGCCAGCGTGCCACGACAGGCCACTTTGTACGAGCAGTACTTC; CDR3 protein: CASVPRQATLYEQYF
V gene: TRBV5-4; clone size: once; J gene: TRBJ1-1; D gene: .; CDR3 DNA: TGTGCCAGCAGCACCGGGTCCCCGGCTAGACTAACTGATGAAGCTTTCTTT; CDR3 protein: CASSTGSPARLTDEAFF
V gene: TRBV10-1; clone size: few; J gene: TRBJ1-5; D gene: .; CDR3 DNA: TGCGCCAGCAGTGTTCAGGGGTGGTGCGATCAGCCCCAGCATTTT; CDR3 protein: CASSVQGWCDQPQHF
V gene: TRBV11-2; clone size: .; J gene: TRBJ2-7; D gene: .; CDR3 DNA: TGTGCCAGCAGCTTGAGGCCCGCTGACGAGCAGTACTTC; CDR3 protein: CASSLRPADEQYF
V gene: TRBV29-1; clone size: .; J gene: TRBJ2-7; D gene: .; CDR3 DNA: TGCAGCGTGGGACTGCTCTACGAGCAGTACTTC; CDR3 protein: CSVGLLYEQYF
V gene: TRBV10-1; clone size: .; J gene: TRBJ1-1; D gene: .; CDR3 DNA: TGCGCCAGCAGTGACGATGGTTCTGCTTTCTTT; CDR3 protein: CASSDDGSAFF
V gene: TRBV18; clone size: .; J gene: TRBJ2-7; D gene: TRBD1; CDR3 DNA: TGTGCCAGCTCACCCGGTGCGACAGGGGGGTACGAGCAGTACTTC; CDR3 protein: CASSPGATGGYEQYF
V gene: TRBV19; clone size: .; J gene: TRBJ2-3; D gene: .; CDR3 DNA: TGTGCCAGTAGTTCACCGGGGGTCACAGATACGCAGTATTTT; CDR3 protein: CASSSPGVTDTQYF
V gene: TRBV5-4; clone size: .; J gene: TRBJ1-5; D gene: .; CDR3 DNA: TGTGCCAGCAGCGCCGGAATACAAGGCAATCAGCCCCAGCATTTT; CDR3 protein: CASSAGIQGNQPQHF
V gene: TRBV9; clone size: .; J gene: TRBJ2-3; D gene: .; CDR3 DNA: TGTGCCAGCAGCGTCAGTGGGATCACAGATACGCAGTATTTT; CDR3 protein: CASSVSGITDTQYF
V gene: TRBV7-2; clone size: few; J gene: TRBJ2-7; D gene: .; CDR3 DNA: TGTGCCAGCAGCTCCTCAAACCGGGGAGGGGGCCGGTACGAGCAGTACTTC; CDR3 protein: CASSSSNRGGGRYEQYF
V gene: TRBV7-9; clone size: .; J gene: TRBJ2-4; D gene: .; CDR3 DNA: TGTGCCAGCAGCCCCAACATTCAGTACTTC; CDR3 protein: CASSPNIQYF
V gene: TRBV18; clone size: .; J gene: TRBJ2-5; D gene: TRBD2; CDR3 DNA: TGTGCCAGCTCACCAGGTGGTAGCGGGAAAGTCTGGGAGACCCAGTACTTC; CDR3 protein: CASSPGGSGKVWETQYF
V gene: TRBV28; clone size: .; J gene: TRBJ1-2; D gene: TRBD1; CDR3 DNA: TGTGCCAGCAGTTTAGATTGGTACAGGGGAGATCATGGCTACACCTTC; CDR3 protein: CASSLDWYRGDHGYTF
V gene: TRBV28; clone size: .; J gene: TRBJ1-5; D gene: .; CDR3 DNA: TGTGCCAGCGGGCATCAGCCCCAGCATTTT; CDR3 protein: CASGHQPQHF
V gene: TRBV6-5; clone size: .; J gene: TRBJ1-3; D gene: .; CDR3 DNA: TGTGCCAGCAGTTACTCGACTCCCCCAGGAGGAAACACCATATATTTT; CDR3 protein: CASSYSTPPGGNTIYF
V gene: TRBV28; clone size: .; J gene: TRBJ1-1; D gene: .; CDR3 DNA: TGTGCCAGCAGTTTGGCAACGCAGAACACTGAAGCTTTCTTT; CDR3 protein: CASSLATQNTEAFF
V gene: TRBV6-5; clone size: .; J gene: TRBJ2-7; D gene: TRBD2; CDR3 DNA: TGTGCCAGCAGGGAACTAGCGGGAGTTGACTACGAGCAGTACTTC; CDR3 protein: CASRELAGVDYEQYF
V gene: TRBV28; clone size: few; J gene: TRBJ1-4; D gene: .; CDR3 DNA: TGTGCCAGCAGTTTATATGAAAAACTGTTTTTT; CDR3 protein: CASSLYEKLFF